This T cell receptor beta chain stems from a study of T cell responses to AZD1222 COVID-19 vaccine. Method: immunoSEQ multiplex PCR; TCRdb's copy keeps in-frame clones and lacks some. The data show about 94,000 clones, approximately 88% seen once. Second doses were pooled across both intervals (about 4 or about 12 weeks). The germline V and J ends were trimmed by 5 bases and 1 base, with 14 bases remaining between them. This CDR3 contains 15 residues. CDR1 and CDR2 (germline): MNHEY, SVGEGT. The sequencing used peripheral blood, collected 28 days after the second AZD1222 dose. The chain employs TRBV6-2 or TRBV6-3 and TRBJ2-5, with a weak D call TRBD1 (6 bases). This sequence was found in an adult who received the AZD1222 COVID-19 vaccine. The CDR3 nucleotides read TGTGCCAGCAGTGGGGTCGACAGGATCCAAGAGACCCAGTACTTC. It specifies CASSGVDRIQETQYF.